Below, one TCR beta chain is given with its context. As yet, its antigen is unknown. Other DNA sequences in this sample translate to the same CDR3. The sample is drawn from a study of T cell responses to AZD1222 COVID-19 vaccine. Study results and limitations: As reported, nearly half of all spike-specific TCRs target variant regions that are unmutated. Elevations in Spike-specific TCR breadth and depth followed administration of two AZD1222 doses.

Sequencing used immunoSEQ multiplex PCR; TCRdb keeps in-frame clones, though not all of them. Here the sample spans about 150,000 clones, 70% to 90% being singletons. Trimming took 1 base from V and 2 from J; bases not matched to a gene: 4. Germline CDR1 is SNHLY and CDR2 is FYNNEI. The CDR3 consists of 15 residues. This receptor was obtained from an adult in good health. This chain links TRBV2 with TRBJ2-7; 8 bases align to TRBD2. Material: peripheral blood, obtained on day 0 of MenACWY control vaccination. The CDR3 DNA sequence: TGTGCCAGCAGTGAAGGGGCGGGAGGACCCTACGAGCAGTACTTC. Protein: CASSEGAGGPYEQYF.